This TCR beta chain appears in the sequencing data of a study of T-cell reconstitution after alpha-beta-depleted transplantation in children. Findings and limits, study-wide: T-cell numbers and diversity, one year after transplant, stemmed largely from T cells that were newly produced. Certain patients had high TCRbeta diversity at day 60, and it came from recipient T cells and thymic progenitors that survived. Several hundred graft clones that had expanded were reportedly the source of alpha-beta T cells about two months after transplant.

Only a few counts were recorded for this clonotype. Its matching antigen is unknown. Preparing the TCRbeta library involved the use of unique molecular identifiers. From the PCR reads, TCRdb called clonotypes with MiXCR, one entry per CDR3 protein. The repertoire has roughly 670,000 distinct CDR3 sequences, over 10% of them found once; the top ten carry roughly 0.84%. V gave up 7 bases and J gave up 8 bases, with 16 bases separating them. Germline CDR1 SGHDT, CDR2 YYEEEE. The CDR3 has 13 residues. This chain links TRBV5-6 with TRBJ2-1; no reliable D call. The sample here was PBMCs, taken before TCRalphabeta/CD19-depleted stem cell transplant. This clonotype was obtained from a girl aged 2 to 10 with congenital amegakaryocytic thrombocytopenia, due to receive a stem cell transplant. CDR3: CASLPTPADEQFF. CDR3 sequence (DNA): TGTGCCAGCCTACCGACCCCGGCGGATGAGCAGTTCTTC.